Shown below are 23 T cell receptor beta chains from a single sample sequenced in a study of blood T cell repertoires in COVID-19 (dated by TCRdb to the early 2020s). The library came from the immunoSEQ multiplex PCR assay. TCRdb stores this immuneACCESS table with in-frame sequences only. Part of the clones is absent; in the studies checked, under half of the shortfall reflects unresolved V genes, and no reason is known for the rest. The sample table shows fewer than 200,000 clones, and approximately 90% are seen once. Of the sample, roughly 4.5% falls within the top ten clones. Sequencing was carried out using peripheral blood. These TCRs come from a man in his late teens or twenties with COVID-19, enrolled during active disease.

CDR3 coding DNA: TGCGCCAGCACCGCAGGGGGACAGAACTATGGCTACACCTTC. Amino acids: CASTAGGQNYGYTF. The chain is built from TRBV5-1 and TRBJ1-2, with TRBD1 matching 7 bases. The trim removed 6 bases at V and 2 bases at J, leaving 7 bases unmatched. The germline gives CDR1 SGHRS, CDR2 YFSETQ. The CDR3 loop spans 14 amino acids. The full variable domain, completed using reference TRBV5-1 and TRBJ1-2, is KAGVTQTPRYLIKTRGQQVTLSCSPISGHRSVSWYQQTPGQGLQFLFEYFSETQRNKGNFPGRFSGRQFSNSRSEMNVSTLELGDSALYLCASTAGGQNYGYTFGSGTRLTVV.

This chain connects TRBV9 to TRBJ2-7; 7 positions match TRBD1. Trimming removed 4 bases from V and 5 bases from J; junction bases left unmatched: 12. Germline V gives CDR1 SGDLS, CDR2 YYNGEE. The CDR3 is 15 residues long. The CDR3 loop reads CASSPRVGGGHEQYF. CDR3 nucleotides: TGTGCCAGCAGCCCCCGGGTAGGGGGCGGCCACGAGCAGTACTTC.

The chain links TRBV28 to TRBJ2-1, with 13 bases that match TRBD2. The CDR3 covers 17 residues. Germline loops: CDR1 MDHEN, CDR2 SYDVKM. Trimming cost V 5 bases and J 8 bases; bases outside gene matches: 12. The CDR3 coding sequence is TGTGCCAGCAGTCCCCTACTCACTAGCGGGAGGGCAGATGAGCAGTTCTTC. It encodes CASSPLLTSGRADEQFF.

This clone was picked up a small number of times. The CDR3 region has the DNA TGTGCCAGCAGTTACGTATTCGGAGATAATCAGCCCCAGCATTTT. Amino acid sequence: CASSYVFGDNQPQHF. The V gene is TRBV6-5, the J gene TRBJ1-5; D ambiguous. The CDR3 runs 15 residues. CDR1 is MNHEY and CDR2 is SVGAGI in the germline V gene. Trimming removed 2 bases from V and 4 bases from J, with 12 bases in between.

This clone has only a few counts. This rearrangement joins TRBV20-1 to TRBJ2-1, with D unclear. V lost 3 bases and J lost 4, with 16 bases in between. Germline CDR1 DFQATT, CDR2 SNEGSKA (reference sequence). CDR3 length equals 15 residues. The CDR3 loop is CSASLYSELYNEQFF. The CDR3 bases are TGCAGTGCTAGTTTATATTCCGAGCTATACAATGAGCAGTTCTTC.

The V and J genes are TRBV4-3 and TRBJ1-1; perhaps TRBD1 as D (5 bases). V lost 0 bases and J 0 bases, leaving 11 bases between the germline ends. Germline V CDR1 and CDR2: LGHNA, YSLEER. CDR3 length equals 16 residues. DNA of the CDR3: TGCGCCAGCAGCCAAGATTTGGGGGGTATGAACACTGAAGCTTTCTTT. Its translation is CASSQDLGGMNTEAFF.

This chain connects TRBV30 to TRBJ2-1; TRBD2 might be the D (5 bases). The V gene lost 1 base and the J gene lost 9 bases, with 10 bases spanning the gap. CDR3 size: 12 residues. Germline CDR1 reads GTSNPN; CDR2 reads SVGIG (reference sequence). CDR3 loop: CAWSEAVGEQFF. The DNA of the CDR3 is TGTGCCTGGAGTGAAGCGGTTGGTGAGCAGTTCTTC.

The chain employs TRBV28 and TRBJ1-5; 10 nucleotides match TRBD1. Germline values: CDR1 MDHEN, CDR2 SYDVKM. The length of the CDR3 is 17 residues. The V and J ends lost 4 bases and 4 bases, in that order; junction bases with no gene match: 10. DNA for the CDR3: TGTGCCAGCAGTTCCAGAGACAGGGGGCGAGGGAATCAGCCCCAGCATTTT. This encodes CASSSRDRGRGNQPQHF.

The rearrangement links TRBV10-3 to TRBJ2-7; no reliable D call. CDR1 is ENHRY and CDR2 is SYGVKD in the germline V gene. V was clipped by 3 bases and J by 2 bases, with 8 bases between them. There are 13 residues in the CDR3. CDR3 in DNA: TGTGCCATCAGTGACTCTGGGCCCTACGAGCAGTACTTC. This codes for CAISDSGPYEQYF.

V usage is TRBV29-1 and J usage is TRBJ2-7; no reliable D call. Trimming cost V 0 bases and J 1 base, with 10 bases left between them. This CDR3 comprises 14 residues. Per germline, CDR1 SQVTM and CDR2 ANQGSEA. The CDR3 is CSVEDRTGSYEQYF. DNA for the CDR3: TGCAGCGTTGAAGATCGTACGGGTTCCTACGAGCAGTACTTC.

The rearrangement uses TRBV6-1 and TRBJ1-1; tentatively, D is TRBD1 (5 bases). CDR3 length: 15 amino acids. The germline V gene has CDR1 MNHNS and CDR2 SASEGT. Trimming took 0 bases from V and 3 from J, leaving 11 bases between them. CDR3 sequence reads: CASSEAGEGYTEAFF. The CDR3 DNA follows: TGTGCCAGCAGTGAAGCGGGGGAGGGCTACACTGAAGCTTTCTTT.

In its sample, this clone was seen once. This chain uses TRBV9 with TRBJ1-6, with 8 bases matching TRBD1. Germline V gene data show CDR1 as SGDLS and CDR2 as YYNGEE. Trimming took 3 bases from V and 8 from J; bases not matched to a gene: 7. This CDR3 contains 15 residues. CDR3 sequence reads: CASSGSGGADSPLHF. DNA of the CDR3: TGTGCCAGCAGCGGATCAGGGGGCGCCGATTCACCCCTCCACTTT.

V gene TRBV18 combines with J gene TRBJ2-2; weak D call: TRBD2 (5 bases). Trimming shortened V by 4 bases and J by 5 bases, and 14 bases separated the two germline ends. Germline loops: CDR1 KGHSH, CDR2 LQKENI. The CDR3 extends over 15 amino acids. CDR3 region: CASSLREMLTGELFF. Here the CDR3 DNA reads TGTGCCAGCTCACTTAGGGAGATGTTAACCGGGGAGCTGTTTTTT.

This chain connects TRBV21-1 to TRBJ2-7; the D call TRBD2 from the table was never checked on the DNA. TRBV21-1 is deemed a pseudogene. The CDR3 is 13 amino acids. The CDR3 loop is CASSKARGYEQYF. The CDR3 nucleotides read TGTGCCAGCAGCAAAGCCCGGGGCTACGAGCAGTACTTC.

The V and J genes are TRBV3-1 (or the pseudogene TRBV3-2) and TRBJ2-7; 9 positions agree with TRBD1. Germline V gives CDR1 LGHDT, CDR2 YNNKEL (reference sequence). There are 15 residues in the CDR3. J lost 4 bases, V lost 0 bases, and 4 bases had no gene match. This CDR3 is CASSQDEGQGYEQYF. The DNA for the CDR3 is TGTGCCAGCAGCCAAGATGAGGGACAGGGTTACGAGCAGTACTTC.

The chain couples TRBV27 to TRBJ2-1; weak D call: TRBD1 (7 bases). Trimming shortened V by 2 bases and J by 5 bases, and 10 bases separated the two germline ends. Germline values: CDR1 MNHEY, CDR2 SMNVEV (reference sequence). This CDR3 is built from 14 residues. Written as DNA, the CDR3 is TGTGCCAGCAGTTTACTCAGGGGGGACAATGAGCAGTTCTTC. This codes for CASSLLRGDNEQFF.

This chain joins TRBV6-4 and TRBJ2-7, with TRBD1 matching 7 bases. The CDR3 loop spans 16 amino acids. Trimming at V came to 0 bases and at J to 3 bases, leaving 8 bases not matched to a gene. Germline V gene sequence: CDR1 MRHNA, CDR2 SNTAGT. The CDR3, as DNA: TGTGCCAGCAGTGACTCGGTGGGGCAGGGGGTCTACGAGCAGTACTTC. It encodes CASSDSVGQGVYEQYF.

V usage is TRBV5-5 and J usage is TRBJ1-5; 8 positions match TRBD1. The CDR3 has 13 amino acids. Germline lookup yields CDR1 SGHKS and CDR2 YYEKEE (reference sequence). V dropped 4 bases and J dropped 7; count of bases not matched to a gene: 4. CDR3 in DNA: TGTGCCAGCAGCGGACAGGGTGAGCAGCCCCAGCATTTT. Translation gives CASSGQGEQPQHF.

The CDR3 DNA follows: TGTGCCAGTAGGAAAGGGACAGGGGGCGCAGACACTGAAGCTTTCTTT. It encodes CASRKGTGGADTEAFF. The chain combines TRBV19 with TRBJ1-1; TRBD1 aligns across 12 bases. The ends lost 6 bases at V and 3 bases at J; junction bases unmatched: 8. Germline V gene lookup returns CDR1 LNHDA and CDR2 SQIVND (reference sequence). The CDR3 loop spans 16 amino acids. Full variable domain (missing parts from reference TRBV19 and TRBJ1-1): DGGITQSPKYLFRKEGQNVTLSCEQNLNHDAMYWYRQDPGQGLRLIYYSQIVNDFQKGDIAEGYSVSREKKESFPLTVTSAQKNPTAFYLCASRKGTGGADTEAFFGQGTRLTVV.

The chain uses TRBV7-8 and TRBJ2-1, with D possibly matching TRBD2 (6 bases). The CDR3 spans 16 residues. In germline, CDR1 is SGHVS, CDR2 FQNEAQ. V lost 5 bases, J lost 6 bases, and 20 bases lay in between. The CDR3, as DNA: TGTGCCAGCAGCCCCTGGATACTGCGGGGCTCCAATGAGCAGTTCTTC. As protein: CASSPWILRGSNEQFF.

The V gene is TRBV18, the J gene TRBJ2-7, with 7 bases lining up with TRBD1. The CDR3 covers 14 residues. Trimming removed 6 bases from V and 3 bases from J; junction bases left unmatched: 8. CDR1 is KGHSH and CDR2 is LQKENI in the germline V gene. CDR3 DNA sequence: TGTGCCAGCTCTCCTGGACAGGCTTTCTACGAGCAGTACTTC. Encoded protein: CASSPGQAFYEQYF.

This clone came up a few times. This chain connects TRBV6-4 to TRBJ2-1; 7 bases are shared with TRBD2. The ends lost 0 bases at V and 0 bases at J; junction bases unmatched: 2. The CDR3 totals 16 residues. Germline CDR1 is MRHNA and CDR2 is SNTAGT. In nucleotides, the CDR3 is TGTGCCAGCAGTGACTCCCGGACTAGCTCCTACAATGAGCAGTTCTTC. Protein: CASSDSRTSSYNEQFF.

The chain employs TRBV2 and TRBJ2-2; 14 bases are shared with TRBD2. The CDR3 runs to 16 residues. CDR1 is SNHLY, CDR2 FYNNEI, per germline. The V segment lost 7 bases and the J segment 6 bases; nucleotides outside the gene matches: 7. CDR3 in amino acids: CASTLKGLAGAGELFF. In DNA, the CDR3 is TGTGCCAGCACCTTAAAGGGACTAGCGGGAGCCGGGGAGCTGTTTTTT.